The 10 T cell receptor beta chains below were found in one sample sequenced in a study of T cell changes during pregnancy in multiple sclerosis (dated by TCRdb to the late 2010s). Preparation of the library involved the immunoSEQ multiplex PCR assay. The table was pulled from immuneACCESS by TCRdb, which kept in-frame rearrangements only. Such tables lose some clones; where checked, under half of the loss comes from unresolved V genes, and the rest has no known cause. Across this sample there are 70,000 to 100,000 clones, with around 92% seen only once. Jointly, the top ten make up roughly 2.4% of the sample. The material was peripheral blood, obtained in the third trimester of pregnancy. The receptor source for this set is a female donor with multiple sclerosis, enrolled in a pregnancy study.

This clone appeared a single time. The J gene is TRBJ1-1, the V gene TRBV5-1; D unclear. The CDR3 extends over 14 amino acids. Trimming took 2 bases from V and 9 from J, leaving 17 bases between them. The V gene's germline CDR1 is SGHRS and CDR2 YFSETQ. The CDR3 sequence is CASSFFGQAFQAFF. The CDR3 DNA follows: TGCGCCAGCAGCTTCTTTGGCCAGGCGTTTCAAGCTTTCTTT.

The rearrangement links TRBV27 to TRBJ2-1; 9 bases line up with TRBD2. Germline lookup yields CDR1 MNHEY and CDR2 SMNVEV (reference sequence). The CDR3 extends over 14 amino acids. The ends lost 8 bases at V and 7 bases at J; junction bases unmatched: 9. CDR3 protein: CASATGLARNEQFF. For the CDR3, the DNA is TGTGCCAGCGCAACAGGACTAGCGCGTAATGAGCAGTTCTTC.

The rearrangement joins TRBV7-8 to TRBJ2-3; TRBD2 agrees at 7 bases. This CDR3 is 17 amino acids long. CDR1 is SGHVS, CDR2 FQNEAQ, per germline. The junction had 16 bases not matched to a gene; V was cut back by 6 bases and J by 4 bases. CDR3 amino acids: CASRRSLVAGGADTQYF. In DNA form, the CDR3 reads TGTGCCAGCAGACGAAGCTTGGTAGCGGGCGGGGCAGATACGCAGTATTTT.

This chain connects TRBV7-2 to TRBJ2-7; 7 bases are a match to TRBD2. Trimming cost V 5 bases and J 3 bases; bases outside gene matches: 10. There are 15 residues in the CDR3. Germline CDR1 reads SGHTA; CDR2 reads FQGNSA. CDR3 sequence reads: CASSAGTIPYYEQYF. DNA of the CDR3: TGTGCCAGCAGCGCGGGGACTATCCCCTACTACGAGCAGTACTTC.

Comment on this clone: The germline gene is not matched at one end of the junction; a read error may be the cause. The chain is built from TRBV7-6 and TRBJ2-7; 9 bases are shared with TRBD1. Germline V gene lookup returns CDR1 SGHVS and CDR2 FNYEAQ. The CDR3 totals 13 residues. The DNA for the CDR3 is TGTGCCAGCAGCTTAGGGTCCTGGGACAGGGCCTCCTTC. This encodes CASSLGSWDRASF.

The chain recombines TRBV10-3 with TRBJ1-1; 8 bases are a match to TRBD1. Germline loops: CDR1 ENHRY, CDR2 SYGVKD. Unmatched junction bases numbered 6, after V lost 3 bases and J lost 12 bases. The CDR3 runs to 12 residues. For the CDR3, the DNA is TGTGCCATCAGTGACGAGGACAGGGCGACTTTCTTT. Translating it yields CAISDEDRATFF.

The rearrangement uses TRBV6-5 and TRBJ1-1, with D possibly being TRBD1 (5 bases). The V end was cut by 7 bases, the J end by 5 bases, with 17 bases between. The CDR3 sequence is 14 residues long. Looked up from germline, CDR1 is MNHEY and CDR2 is SVGAGI. CDR3 in DNA: TGTGCCAGCATAAACAGGCCCCTAGGGACTGAAGCTTTCTTT. This sequence encodes CASINRPLGTEAFF.

The CDR3 region has the DNA TGTGCCAGCAGCCTCGTGCGCGGCTCCTACAATGAGCAGTTCTTC. Protein product: CASSLVRGSYNEQFF. V and J are TRBV11-1 and TRBJ2-1; D not resolved. The V gene's germline CDR1 is SGHAT and CDR2 FQDESV (reference sequence). The length of the CDR3 is 15 residues. The V gene lost 5 bases and the J gene lost 0 bases, with 11 bases spanning the gap.

The V and J genes are TRBV28 and TRBJ2-5; D not resolved. The length of the CDR3 is 13 residues. V lost 4 bases to trimming and J lost 3 bases, with 9 bases between them. CDR1 and CDR2 from the germline V gene are MDHEN and SYDVKM. In nucleotides, the CDR3 is TGTGCCAGCAGTTCGAGTAATGAAGAGACCCAGTACTTC. Translated, it gives CASSSSNEETQYF.

This clone has a single count. The chain is built from TRBV27 and TRBJ2-1; 11 nucleotides line up with TRBD2. The CDR3 consists of 21 residues. The V gene end was trimmed by 5 bases and the J gene end by 0 bases; junction bases not matched to a gene: 18. The germline gives CDR1 MNHEY, CDR2 SMNVEV (reference sequence). This chain's CDR3 is CASSLRQPGLAEAPSYNEQFF. The CDR3 DNA follows: TGTGCCAGCAGTCTCCGACAGCCGGGACTAGCGGAGGCCCCCTCCTACAATGAGCAGTTCTTC.